This T cell receptor beta chain came from a study of tumor-infiltrating lymphocytes in primary liver carcinoma. Whole-study results and caveats: Tumor region pairs overlapped more than did tumor-adjacent and tumor-blood pairs.

The authors made TCR beta cDNA from roughly 480 ng total RNA with a constant-region primer. Libraries of TCR beta came from three nested multiplex PCR rounds with slightly modified ARM-PCR. The two initial PCR rounds, 9 to 11 cycles each, used TRBV1-TRBV30 forward and C-beta reverse primers. TCRdb reprocessed the multiplex PCR reads with MiXCR, giving one entry per CDR3 protein. In the table there are tens of thousands of distinct CDR3 sequences, 70% to 75% of which are singletons. CDR1 and CDR2 (germline): MGHRA, YSYEKL. The CDR3 contains 16 residues. From unsorted bulk tissue weighing roughly 17-34 mg, DNA and RNA were co-extracted. Five separate regions were sampled from each tumor. This clonotype has just a few counts. Its matching antigen is unknown. At one boundary the junction diverges from the germline segment, which might be a read error.

This receptor was taken from a man aged 40-55 years with primary liver carcinoma and hepatitis B virus infection. Sequenced material: liver tumor tissue from sampling region 3. Subset noted: tumor region T3, left-lateral pole. J is TRBJ2-3 and V is TRBV4-1, with D possibly TRBD2 on 6 matching bases. DNA for the CDR3: TGTGCCAGCAGCCCAGAGGCGGGGATAAACACAGATACGCAGTATTTT. Residues: CASSPEAGINTDTQYF.